The 2 T cell receptor beta chains presented below share a single source sample, sequenced in a study of blood T cell repertoires in COVID-19. The method was immunoSEQ multiplex PCR; TCRdb's version includes in-frame clones alone and lacks a portion of them. The sample lists about 210,000 clones, about 86% occurring once. Specimen: PBMCs or T cells enriched from blood (not recorded which). The source of these receptors is a woman between 50 and 59 years old with acute COVID-19.

The chain combines TRBV4-2 with TRBJ2-7, with 13 bases that match TRBD2. With V trimmed by 6 bases and J by 3 bases, 14 bases remained unmatched. Germline assignment: CDR1 LGHNA and CDR2 YNFKEQ. The CDR3 totals 18 residues. The CDR3 here is CASSRTATSGGTGYEQYF. The DNA for the CDR3 is TGTGCCAGCAGTCGAACCGCGACTAGCGGGGGGACGGGCTACGAGCAGTACTTC.

This CDR3 is CASSVGTDTQYF. The CDR3 nucleotides are TGTGCCAGCTCAGTGGGCACAGATACGCAGTATTTT. This chain joins TRBV6-5 and TRBJ2-3, with no clear D. Deletions cut 8 bases from V and 1 base from J, with 7 bases between. Germline CDR1 MNHEY, CDR2 SVGAGI. This CDR3 spans 12 amino acids.